Listed below are T cell receptor beta chains from one sample, sequenced in a study of shared clonotypes between healthy human individuals. Clones were sequenced by immunoSEQ multiplex PCR, and TCRdb holds only the in-frame ones, with some missing. The data show about 2.4 million clones, with 90% to 95% seen just once and over 0.12% held by the top ten. Input material: naive CD4+ T cells sorted from blood. The receptors stem from a man aged 18 to 29 in good health. The CDR3 runs from the conserved cysteine through the conserved F or W. A D gene is named only where the DNA matches it firmly. Clone size is stated in some rows and not others, as once, few, many or a class when expanded.

cdr3_nt: TGTGCCAGCAGATACCACGGGGGGAGTGACACTGAAGCTTTCTTT
cdr3_aa: CASRYHGGSDTEAFF
j_call: TRBJ1-1
d_call: -
v_call: TRBV27
clone_size: -
cdr3_length: 15

cdr3_nt: TGCGCCAGCGGCCAGGACACGGGCACCGGGGAGCTGTTTTTT
cdr3_aa: CASGQDTGTGELFF
j_call: TRBJ2-2
d_call: -
v_call: TRBV10-1
clone_size: -
cdr3_length: 14

cdr3_nt: TGTGCCAGCAGAGACCGGGACAGGTATCACGGGGAGCTGTTTTTT
cdr3_aa: CASRDRDRYHGELFF
j_call: TRBJ2-2
d_call: TRBD1
v_call: TRBV28
clone_size: once
cdr3_length: 15

cdr3_nt: TGTGCCAGCAGTTTCGGGCAGGCCCGCGGCTACACCTTC
cdr3_aa: CASSFGQARGYTF
j_call: TRBJ1-2
d_call: -
v_call: TRBV28
clone_size: once
cdr3_length: 13

cdr3_nt: TGTGCCAGCAGGGGACAGTATGGCTACACCTTC
cdr3_aa: CASRGQYGYTF
j_call: TRBJ1-2
d_call: TRBD1
v_call: TRBV2
clone_size: -
cdr3_length: 11

cdr3_nt: TGCGCCAGCAGTGAGTCGAAGGGGACGACCCAGTACTTC
cdr3_aa: CASSESKGTTQYF
j_call: TRBJ2-5
d_call: -
v_call: TRBV10-1
clone_size: -
cdr3_length: 13

cdr3_nt: TGTGCCACCAGCAGAGCGGGGGGTTGGACCGGGGAGCTGTTTTTT
cdr3_aa: CATSRAGGWTGELFF
j_call: TRBJ2-2
d_call: TRBD2
v_call: TRBV15
clone_size: once
cdr3_length: 15

cdr3_nt: TGTGCCAGCAGCCCCCGCAGGGGTGCCGGGATCATGAACACTGAAGCTTTCTTT
cdr3_aa: CASSPRRGAGIMNTEAFF
j_call: TRBJ1-1
d_call: -
v_call: TRBV7-8
clone_size: -
cdr3_length: 18

cdr3_nt: TGTGCCAGCAGCTTGTCCGTGGGAGTCGGGGAGCTGTTTTTT
cdr3_aa: CASSLSVGVGELFF
j_call: TRBJ2-2
d_call: -
v_call: TRBV5-5
clone_size: -
cdr3_length: 14

cdr3_nt: TGTGCCAGCAGTGCCGGTGGCCGAGCTAATTCACCCCTCCACTTT
cdr3_aa: CASSAGGRANSPLHF
j_call: TRBJ1-6
d_call: -
v_call: TRBV2
clone_size: -
cdr3_length: 15

cdr3_nt: TGTGCCTGGGCGGACAGCAAAAACACTGAAGCTTTCTTT
cdr3_aa: CAWADSKNTEAFF
j_call: TRBJ1-1
d_call: -
v_call: TRBV30
clone_size: -
cdr3_length: 13

cdr3_nt: TGTGCCAGCAGCCAAGAACTTATCCGGAAGGGGGCCTATGGCTACACCTTC
cdr3_aa: CASSQELIRKGAYGYTF
j_call: TRBJ1-2
d_call: TRBD1
v_call: TRBV4-2
clone_size: -
cdr3_length: 17

cdr3_nt: TGCGCCAGCAGCTTCTCTACCGGGGGACAAGAGACCCAGTACTTC
cdr3_aa: CASSFSTGGQETQYF
j_call: TRBJ2-5
d_call: -
v_call: TRBV5-1
clone_size: -
cdr3_length: 15

cdr3_nt: TGTGCCCTTCAACGTGGTCCCACAGATACGCAGTATTTT
cdr3_aa: CALQRGPTDTQYF
j_call: TRBJ2-3
d_call: -
v_call: TRBV30
clone_size: -
cdr3_length: 13

cdr3_nt: TGTGCCAGCAGGAGAGGGGGTTATTCTGAAAAACTGTTTTTT
cdr3_aa: CASRRGGYSEKLFF
j_call: TRBJ1-4
d_call: -
v_call: TRBV6-5
clone_size: -
cdr3_length: 14

cdr3_nt: TGCGCCAGCAGCTTGGGGGGCAGTAGCGCAGATACGCAGTATTTT
cdr3_aa: CASSLGGSSADTQYF
j_call: TRBJ2-3
d_call: -
v_call: TRBV5-1
clone_size: -
cdr3_length: 15

cdr3_nt: TGTGCCAGCAGTTTGGGGCCTAGGGTGCAGTTCTTC
cdr3_aa: CASSLGPRVQFF
j_call: TRBJ2-1
d_call: -
v_call: TRBV28
clone_size: once
cdr3_length: 12

cdr3_nt: TGTGCCAGCAGCTTACTATCAGGGGTTGGAAACACCATATATTTT
cdr3_aa: CASSLLSGVGNTIYF
j_call: TRBJ1-3
d_call: -
v_call: TRBV7-2
clone_size: -
cdr3_length: 15

cdr3_nt: TGCGCCAGCAGGGGGGGCGCAGGGACGGCAACTAATGAAAAACTGTTTTTT
cdr3_aa: CASRGGAGTATNEKLFF
j_call: TRBJ1-4
d_call: -
v_call: TRBV4-1
clone_size: -
cdr3_length: 17

cdr3_nt: TGCAGCGTTGAAGAGGAGGCTACTAACTATGGCTACACCTTC
cdr3_aa: CSVEEEATNYGYTF
j_call: TRBJ1-2
d_call: -
v_call: TRBV29-1
clone_size: -
cdr3_length: 14

cdr3_nt: TGTGCCTGGAGTGTTCCGAAGCGTCAAGAGACCCAGTACTTC
cdr3_aa: CAWSVPKRQETQYF
j_call: TRBJ2-5
d_call: -
v_call: TRBV30
clone_size: -
cdr3_length: 14

cdr3_nt: TGCGCCAGCAGCTCCACCGGGGACTCCTACGAGCAGTACTTC
cdr3_aa: CASSSTGDSYEQYF
j_call: TRBJ2-7
d_call: -
v_call: TRBV5-1
clone_size: -
cdr3_length: 14

cdr3_nt: TGTGCCAGCAGCTTCCCCGACAGGCCGAACTATGGCTACACCTTC
cdr3_aa: CASSFPDRPNYGYTF
j_call: TRBJ1-2
d_call: -
v_call: TRBV7-3
clone_size: -
cdr3_length: 15

cdr3_nt: TGTGCCAGCAGTTACTCTCCGGTCCGGGGCGGCCAGCCCCAGCATTTT
cdr3_aa: CASSYSPVRGGQPQHF
j_call: TRBJ1-5
d_call: -
v_call: TRBV6-6
clone_size: -
cdr3_length: 16

cdr3_nt: TGCGCCAGCCCCCAGGCAGGGGGCGAGTACGAGCAGTACTTC
cdr3_aa: CASPQAGGEYEQYF
j_call: TRBJ2-7
d_call: TRBD1
v_call: TRBV23-1
clone_size: -
cdr3_length: 14

cdr3_nt: TGCGCCAGCAGCCAGGAAAGGACAGGGGGGGAGACCCAGTACTTC
cdr3_aa: CASSQERTGGETQYF
j_call: TRBJ2-5
d_call: TRBD1
v_call: TRBV5-1
clone_size: -
cdr3_length: 15

cdr3_nt: TGTGCCATCAGTCATGGACAGGGGGCGTCCCTTGGCTACACCTTC
cdr3_aa: CAISHGQGASLGYTF
j_call: TRBJ1-2
d_call: TRBD1
v_call: TRBV10-3
clone_size: -
cdr3_length: 15

cdr3_nt: TGTGCCAGCAGTTACTCGGACGCCGACTACTACGAGCAGTACTTC
cdr3_aa: CASSYSDADYYEQYF
j_call: TRBJ2-7
d_call: -
v_call: TRBV6-5
clone_size: -
cdr3_length: 15

cdr3_nt: TGTGCCAGCAGCTTAGGCCGGGGAACGACTGAAGCTTTCTTT
cdr3_aa: CASSLGRGTTEAFF
j_call: TRBJ1-1
d_call: -
v_call: TRBV11-2
clone_size: -
cdr3_length: 14

cdr3_nt: TGTGCCAGCAGTTCCCCGGGACAGGTATACTATGGCTACACCTTC
cdr3_aa: CASSSPGQVYYGYTF
j_call: TRBJ1-2
d_call: TRBD1
v_call: TRBV28
clone_size: once
cdr3_length: 15

cdr3_nt: TGCGCCAGCAGCTTGGGATCCGCCCGCGATTATGGCTACACCTTC
cdr3_aa: CASSLGSARDYGYTF
j_call: TRBJ1-2
d_call: -
v_call: TRBV5-1
clone_size: once
cdr3_length: 15

cdr3_nt: TGTGCCACCATAAGGGACACTGAAGCTTTCTTT
cdr3_aa: CATIRDTEAFF
j_call: TRBJ1-1
d_call: -
v_call: TRBV2
clone_size: -
cdr3_length: 11

cdr3_nt: TGTGCCAGTAGTGCGGGACTGGTCACCGGGGAGCTGTTTTTT
cdr3_aa: CASSAGLVTGELFF
j_call: TRBJ2-2
d_call: -
v_call: TRBV19
clone_size: -
cdr3_length: 14

cdr3_nt: TGTGCCAGTAAAAGACAGGGGGGCACTGAAGCTTTCTTT
cdr3_aa: CASKRQGGTEAFF
j_call: TRBJ1-1
d_call: TRBD1
v_call: TRBV19
clone_size: -
cdr3_length: 13

cdr3_nt: TGTGCCAGCAGCCGAGAGCGGGGGCGAGCCTACGAGCAGTACTTC
cdr3_aa: CASSRERGRAYEQYF
j_call: TRBJ2-7
d_call: TRBD2
v_call: TRBV7-8
clone_size: -
cdr3_length: 15

cdr3_nt: TGTGCCAGTAGTGCCACAGGGTCAGAGGAGACCCAGTACTTC
cdr3_aa: CASSATGSEETQYF
j_call: TRBJ2-5
d_call: -
v_call: TRBV19
clone_size: -
cdr3_length: 14

cdr3_nt: TGTGCCAGCAGTTACACAGGACAGGGGGCTGGAGAGCAGTACTTC
cdr3_aa: CASSYTGQGAGEQYF
j_call: TRBJ2-7
d_call: TRBD1
v_call: TRBV6-6
clone_size: -
cdr3_length: 15

cdr3_nt: TGCGCCAGCAGCTTGGGACGGGTGAACGGGGAGCTGTTTTTT
cdr3_aa: CASSLGRVNGELFF
j_call: TRBJ2-2
d_call: -
v_call: TRBV5-1
clone_size: few
cdr3_length: 14

cdr3_nt: TGTGCCAGCTTACAGGGGTATGAGCAGTACTTC
cdr3_aa: CASLQGYEQYF
j_call: TRBJ2-7
d_call: TRBD1
v_call: TRBV2
clone_size: -
cdr3_length: 11

cdr3_nt: TGTGCCACCAGCAGAGAGGGGCAGGGGTATGGCTACACCTTC
cdr3_aa: CATSREGQGYGYTF
j_call: TRBJ1-2
d_call: -
v_call: TRBV15
clone_size: -
cdr3_length: 14

cdr3_nt: TGTGCCAGCAGCTCCGACAATCAGCCCCAGCATTTT
cdr3_aa: CASSSDNQPQHF
j_call: TRBJ1-5
d_call: -
v_call: TRBV5-5
clone_size: -
cdr3_length: 12

cdr3_nt: TGTGCCATCGGGGGGACTAGCGCCCGCAATGAGCAGTTCTTC
cdr3_aa: CAIGGTSARNEQFF
j_call: TRBJ2-1
d_call: TRBD2
v_call: TRBV10-3
clone_size: once
cdr3_length: 14

cdr3_nt: TGTGCCCACACTAGCGGGGGGCTGAACACCGGGGAGCTGTTTTTT
cdr3_aa: CAHTSGGLNTGELFF
j_call: TRBJ2-2
d_call: TRBD2
v_call: TRBV28
clone_size: -
cdr3_length: 15

cdr3_nt: TGTGCCAGCAGTGATTGGGGGGGGCCAGCTTTCTTT
cdr3_aa: CASSDWGGPAFF
j_call: TRBJ1-1
d_call: -
v_call: TRBV2
clone_size: once
cdr3_length: 12

cdr3_nt: TGCGCCAGCAGCCAAGCTACAAGATCAGGGAAACACGGCTCCTACGAGCAGTACTTC
cdr3_aa: CASSQATRSGKHGSYEQYF
j_call: TRBJ2-7
d_call: -
v_call: TRBV4-1
clone_size: -
cdr3_length: 19

cdr3_nt: TGTGCCAGCAGTTTGGCCGCAGCCAAAAACATTCAGTACTTC
cdr3_aa: CASSLAAAKNIQYF
j_call: TRBJ2-4
d_call: -
v_call: TRBV28
clone_size: -
cdr3_length: 14

cdr3_nt: TGTGCCAGCAGTTCTCTAGCGGGTGGTTACGAGCAGTACTTC
cdr3_aa: CASSSLAGGYEQYF
j_call: TRBJ2-7
d_call: TRBD2
v_call: TRBV6-5
clone_size: -
cdr3_length: 14

cdr3_nt: TGTGCCAGCGGCCTTTGGGGGAACACTGAAGCTTTCTTT
cdr3_aa: CASGLWGNTEAFF
j_call: TRBJ1-1
d_call: -
v_call: TRBV27
clone_size: -
cdr3_length: 13

cdr3_nt: TGTGCCAGCAGTGAGGGACAGCCGAACTATGGCTACACCTTC
cdr3_aa: CASSEGQPNYGYTF
j_call: TRBJ1-2
d_call: TRBD1
v_call: TRBV2
clone_size: -
cdr3_length: 14

cdr3_nt: TGCGCCAGCAGTGCCACGACGGGGGGCGGCGGGGAGCTGTTTTTT
cdr3_aa: CASSATTGGGGELFF
j_call: TRBJ2-2
d_call: -
v_call: TRBV10-1
clone_size: once
cdr3_length: 15

cdr3_nt: TGTGCCTGGAGTGTAGGACGGAACATTCAGTACTTC
cdr3_aa: CAWSVGRNIQYF
j_call: TRBJ2-4
d_call: -
v_call: TRBV30
clone_size: -
cdr3_length: 12

cdr3_nt: TGTGCCAGCAGCTTGAGACTAGCGGGAGTAGAGGAGCAGTTCTTC
cdr3_aa: CASSLRLAGVEEQFF
j_call: TRBJ2-1
d_call: TRBD2
v_call: TRBV5-4
clone_size: -
cdr3_length: 15

cdr3_nt: TGCGCCAGCAGCCCGGAGGGGGATACGCAGTATTTT
cdr3_aa: CASSPEGDTQYF
j_call: TRBJ2-3
d_call: -
v_call: TRBV5-1
clone_size: -
cdr3_length: 12

cdr3_nt: TGTGCCAGCAGCTTGGCCGGACAGGGACTTTCCGGCTACACCTTC
cdr3_aa: CASSLAGQGLSGYTF
j_call: TRBJ1-2
d_call: TRBD1
v_call: TRBV5-4
clone_size: -
cdr3_length: 15